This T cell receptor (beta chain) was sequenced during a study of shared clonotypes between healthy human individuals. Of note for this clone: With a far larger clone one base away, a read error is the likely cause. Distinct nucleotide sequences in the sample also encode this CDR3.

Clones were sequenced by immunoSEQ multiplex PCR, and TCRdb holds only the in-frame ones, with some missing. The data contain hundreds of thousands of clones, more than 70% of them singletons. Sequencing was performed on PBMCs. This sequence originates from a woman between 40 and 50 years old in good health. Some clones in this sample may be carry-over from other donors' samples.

CDR3 protein: CAWSTGADQPQHF. The CDR3 coding sequence is TGTGCCTGGTCCACAGGGGCCGACCAGCCCCAGCATTTT. J is TRBJ1-5 and V is TRBV30; TRBD1 matches at 7 bases. Germline-derived CDR1 and CDR2 are GTSNPN and SVGIG (reference sequence). V was pared by 5 bases and J by 7 bases, with 8 bases of the junction left unmatched. This CDR3 is built from 13 residues.